This passage covers 3 T cell receptor delta chains from one sample sequenced in a study of γδ T cells in repeated Plasmodium falciparum infection. Gammadelta T cells were flow-sorted from PBMC into Vgamma9/Vdelta2+ and Vdelta2-negative populations for bulk analysis. TCRdb re-processed the multiplex PCR reads via CATT. In the table there are some 51,000 delta-chain clones, around 2% of which are singletons. The specimen was gamma-delta T cells from blood. These receptors were collected from a pool of human donors (malaria-infected and uninfected, not separated).

The sample holds a few counts of this clone. The protein that TCRdb holds for this DNA derives from a much larger clone and differs from the translated DNA at residue 22, which likely indicates a read error; the protein shown here is translated from the DNA. TRAV38-2/DV8 is the V gene, and the J gene was not called; the D call of TRDD3 is as the table states it, not checked on the DNA. This CDR3 region has 24 residues. Germline V CDR1 and CDR2: TSESDYY, QEAYKQQN. DNA of the CDR3: TGTGCTTATAGGAGCTTCGAATACTTCCAAGCTACGTACTGGGGGATACCGGCCACCGATAAATTCATCTTT. The encoded protein is CAYRSFEYFQATYWGIPATDKFIF.

Remarks on this clone: The TCRdb record carries a much larger clone's protein, which differs from this DNA's translation at residue 9; a read error is the likely cause, and the protein listed here is the DNA translation. This chain connects TRDV1 to TRDJ1; D is ambiguous. The J gene comes from matching the DNA to germline here; TCRdb lacks it. The CDR3 sequence is 16 residues long. CDR1 is TSWWSYY and CDR2 is QGS in the germline V gene. Trimming stripped 3 bases from V and 0 bases from J, with 14 bases between. CDR3: CALGDPSFSDTDKLIF. In nucleotides, the CDR3 is TGTGCTCTTGGGGACCCGTCCTTTTCCGACACCGATAAACTCATCTTT.

Comment on this clone: The protein recorded in TCRdb matches a much larger clone and deviates from this DNA's translation at residues 6 and 20, suggesting a read error; the protein here is obtained by translating the DNA. No call exists for the J gene, whereas the V gene is TRDV1; no DNA check was done on the table's D call, TRDD3. CDR1 and CDR2 (germline): TSWWSYY, QGS. The CDR3 spans 22 residues. The CDR3 region has the DNA TGTGCTCTTGGGGAACCCTGCCCTCATCTACTGGGGGATACCATATACACCGATAAACCCATCTTT. It specifies CALGEPCPHLLGDTIYTDKPIF.